The 15 T cell receptor beta chains below come from one sample, sequenced in a study of CD8 T cells in ankylosing spondylitis. TCRdb processed the 5' RACE reads anew with MiXCR; each CDR3 protein has one entry. Of about 150,000 distinct CDR3 sequences listed, about a third are singletons. Sequenced material: synovial fluid, either unsorted or a sorted T cell fraction (not recorded which). The receptors come from a male donor with ankylosing spondylitis.

V and J are TRBV7-9 and TRBJ1-2; no reliable D call. Germline CDR1 reads SEHNR; CDR2 reads FQNEAQ (reference sequence). This CDR3 has 15 amino acids. Trimming removed 2 bases from V and 12 bases from J, with 22 bases in between. The CDR3 protein is CASSLSEMFGRDHTF. DNA for the CDR3: TGTGCCAGCAGCTTATCGGAGATGTTCGGGCGCGACCACACCTTC.

The chain has TRBV7-9 and TRBJ1-4; D not resolved. The V gene lost 1 base and the J gene lost 3 bases, with 6 bases spanning the gap. This CDR3 spans 14 amino acids. CDR1 SEHNR and CDR2 FQNEAQ come from the germline V gene (reference sequence). The CDR3, as DNA: TGTGCCAGCAGCTTAGAACGGGCTAATGAAAAACTGTTTTTT. Amino acids: CASSLERANEKLFF.

The chain uses TRBV10-2 and TRBJ2-5, with TRBD2 matching over 9 bases. V trimming: 8 bases; J trimming: 5 bases; junction bases outside the gene matches: 9. The CDR3 consists of 14 residues. Germline CDR1 reads WSHSY; CDR2 reads SAAADI. CDR3 region: CASAASGTRETQYF. The CDR3, as DNA: TGCGCCAGCGCAGCTAGCGGGACGCGGGAGACCCAGTACTTC.

The chain employs TRBV20-1 and TRBJ2-1; TRBD2 matches 14 bases. CDR3 length: 16 amino acids. From germline, CDR1 is DFQATT and CDR2 SNEGSKA (reference sequence). The V and J ends lost 4 bases and 6 bases, in that order; junction bases with no gene match: 8. CDR3: CSANPRTSGGRNEQFF. Written as DNA, the CDR3 is TGCAGTGCTAACCCTCGGACTAGCGGGGGGCGCAATGAGCAGTTCTTC.

V and J are TRBV7-2 and TRBJ2-5; tentatively, D is TRBD2 (6 bases). Germline V gene data show CDR1 as SGHTA and CDR2 as FQGNSA. V lost 5 bases, J lost 2 bases, and 15 bases lay in between. This CDR3 spans 15 amino acids. The CDR3 sequence: CASSPHGGQQETQYF. CDR3 coding DNA: TGTGCCAGCAGCCCCCACGGAGGGCAACAAGAGACCCAGTACTTC.

This clonotype was seen more than once but under ten times. This rearrangement joins TRBV5-1 to TRBJ1-2; D unresolved. V was trimmed by 3 bases and J by 2 bases, leaving 11 bases between them. CDR1 and CDR2 from the germline V gene are SGHRS and YFSETQ. There are 14 residues in the CDR3. The CDR3 DNA reads as TGCGCCAGCAGCTACGGACGGGAGAACTATGGCTACACCTTC. Amino acid sequence: CASSYGRENYGYTF. Full variable domain (rest looked up from reference TRBV5-1 and TRBJ1-2): KAGVTQTPRYLIKTRGQQVTLSCSPISGHRSVSWYQQTPGQGLQFLFEYFSETQRNKGNFPGRFSGRQFSNSRSEMNVSTLELGDSALYLCASSYGRENYGYTFGSGTRLTVV.

The rearrangement joins TRBV4-2 to TRBJ1-1; no clear D. Germline V gives CDR1 LGHNA, CDR2 YNFKEQ. Trimming stripped 4 bases from V and 8 bases from J, with 17 bases between. CDR3 length: 14 amino acids. The CDR3: CASSPGILGKEAFF. In nucleotides, the CDR3 is TGTGCCAGCAGCCCCGGGATCCTCGGCAAAGAAGCTTTCTTT.

The CDR3 protein is CASSTRTSGRANTGELFF. For the CDR3, the DNA is TGTGCCAGCAGCACGCGGACTAGCGGGAGAGCGAACACCGGGGAGCTGTTTTTT. The chain links TRBV5-6 to TRBJ2-2; TRBD2 matches at 13 bases. This CDR3 has 18 amino acids. Germline V gene lookup returns CDR1 SGHDT and CDR2 YYEEEE. V lost 4 bases to trimming and J lost 0 bases; unmatched junction nucleotides: 6.

This clonotype was recorded at least ten times. V is TRBV3-1 and J is TRBJ2-6; 9 bases line up with TRBD1. This CDR3 is built from 20 residues. CDR1 and CDR2 (germline): LGHDT, YNNKEL (reference sequence). With V trimmed by 1 base and J by 0 bases, 10 bases remained unmatched. The CDR3: CASSQGGPWDRDSGANVLTF. CDR3 coding DNA: TGTGCCAGCAGCCAAGGAGGACCATGGGACAGGGACTCTGGGGCCAACGTCCTGACTTTC.

This clonotype was observed a handful of times. The V call is TRBV20-1, the J call TRBJ1-5, with a tentative D call TRBD1 (6 bases). CDR1 is DFQATT and CDR2 is SNEGSKA in the germline V gene (reference sequence). V dropped 3 bases and J dropped 3 bases, with 12 bases sitting between them. CDR3 size: 14 residues. In nucleotides, the CDR3 is TGCAGTGCTAGGGGGGGGCCAAACAATCAGCCCCAGCATTTT. Residues: CSARGGPNNQPQHF.

In this sample, this clonotype turned up a few times. The rearrangement uses TRBV5-1 and TRBJ1-2, with D possibly TRBD1 on 5 matching bases. V was clipped by 0 bases and J by 8 bases, with 17 bases between them. Germline CDR1 SGHRS, CDR2 YFSETQ. This CDR3 is 15 amino acids long. CDR3 coding DNA: TGCGCCAGCAGCTTGGCCGAGGGCCAGGGTCAGGGCTACACCTTC. Protein product: CASSLAEGQGQGYTF.

This clonotype was observed a handful of times. The chain uses TRBV9 and TRBJ2-7; 8 bases are a match to TRBD1. In germline, CDR1 is SGDLS, CDR2 YYNGEE. The CDR3 is made up of 15 amino acids. V shed 2 bases, J shed 0 bases, and the junction held 4 bases outside the gene matches. The CDR3: CASSVSTGASYEQYF. The DNA for the CDR3 is TGTGCCAGCAGCGTGTCGACAGGGGCCTCCTACGAGCAGTACTTC.

The V call is TRBV7-9, the J call TRBJ2-7, with 8 bases fitting TRBD1. With 2 bases clipped from V and 3 bases from J, the junction kept 12 bases outside the gene matches. CDR1 and CDR2 (germline): SEHNR, FQNEAQ (reference sequence). The CDR3 has 17 amino acids. CDR3 residues: CASSLWGGQGVRYEQYF. DNA of the CDR3: TGTGCCAGCAGCTTATGGGGAGGACAGGGAGTTCGCTACGAGCAGTACTTC.

V usage is TRBV27 and J usage is TRBJ2-7; 12 bases fit TRBD2. CDR3 length: 15 amino acids. Germline V gene sequence: CDR1 MNHEY, CDR2 SMNVEV (reference sequence). With V trimmed by 6 bases and J by 1 base, 4 bases remained unmatched. CDR3: CASRSTSGGSYEQYF. The CDR3 DNA sequence: TGTGCCAGCAGGAGTACTAGCGGGGGGTCCTACGAGCAGTACTTC.

With regard to this clonotype: An end of the junction does not agree with germline; a read error may underlie this. The chain employs TRBV27 and TRBJ1-5; 8 bases are a match to TRBD1. Germline V gene data show CDR1 as MNHEY and CDR2 as SMNVEV (reference sequence). The CDR3 spans 17 residues. The CDR3 region is CANSQLKVTGANQSQHF. For the CDR3, the DNA is TGTGCCAACAGTCAACTTAAAGTGACAGGGGCCAATCAGTCCCAGCATTTT.